This T cell receptor beta chain is from a study of T-cell memory formation after mild COVID-19. MiXCR, applied by TCRdb to the 5' RACE reads, yields one record per CDR3 protein. Among just over 200,000 distinct CDR3 sequences, roughly 10% were seen once, and the ten largest hold around 3.4%. Regarding the study as a whole: Some clones that responded turned up in pre-infection memory, which suggests that cross-reactive memory joined in. Mostly located in CM and EM were contracting CD4+ clones, with contracting CD8+ clones located in EMRA.

This clonotype was found a few times. Its antigen is still unknown. The receptor was isolated from a man aged 18 to 29 who had mild COVID-19 (a few samples of this study predate the infection). Cell type and time point are not known. Input material: PBMCs or a T cell subset sorted from them (not recorded which).

For the CDR3, the DNA is TGTGCCAGCAGCCTACGGGACCGACCTTATGAGCAGTTCTTC. It specifies CASSLRDRPYEQFF. This chain joins TRBV7-2 and TRBJ2-1; the D gene could be TRBD1 or TRBD2 (5 bases each). The germline gives CDR1 SGHTA, CDR2 FQGNSA. The CDR3 runs to 14 residues. With 5 bases removed from V and 8 bases from J, the gap between germline ends came to 16 bases.